A selection of T cell receptor beta chains follows, all from one sample in a study of T cell responses to AZD1222 COVID-19 vaccine. Produced via immunoSEQ multiplex PCR; TCRdb's table is partial and in-frame only. The profile covers under 140,000 clones, with about 85% appearing a single time and approximately 3.5% taken by the ten largest. The sequences come from peripheral blood, collected on day 0 of AZD1222 vaccination. These receptor sequences come from an adult in good health. The CDR3 runs from the conserved cysteine through the conserved F or W. The order of the fields is CDR3 protein, V gene.

CSVEEAGNYGYTF,TRBV29-1
CASMNRGNEKLFF,TRBV28
CASSQVLSATGELFF,TRBV3-1/TRBV3-2
CAISDPSFGGYTF,TRBV10-3
CASSVVASGGAGELFF,TRBV9
CASSLEGVRVSSGNTIYF,TRBV9
CASSLAGTRSGLIYGYTF,TRBV5-1
CASRRTRGETQYF,TRBV6-5
CASSPGTSGTYEQYF,TRBV18
CASSPGQGGEKLFF,TRBV18
CASRTVQGETEAFF,TRBV5-4
CASSLERYQPQHF,TRBV28
CASSSSSDEAGQYF,TRBV6-6
CASSIVYNEQFF,TRBV19
CASSQTYNEQFF,TRBV3-1/TRBV3-2
CAASLRAGNQPQHF,TRBV28
CASSYMGGEAFF,TRBV6-5
CASSATSGRNHEQYF,TRBV27
CSVLPKGGGPYEQYF,TRBV29-1
CASSPNDGPNQPQHF,TRBV4-1
CASSPRDRSTDTQYF,TRBV19
CASSLFRAVNTGELFF,TRBV28
CASTVTGENTEAFF,TRBV5-1
CASSQVGGRATEAFF,TRBV3-1/TRBV3-2